This passage covers 2 T cell receptor beta chains from one sample sequenced in a study of T cell repertoires in cytomegalovirus infection. A single record per CDR3 protein comes from TCRdb applying MiXCR to the reads. This sample has hundreds of thousands of distinct CDR3 sequences, with roughly 26% found just once. The sequenced material came from CD8+ T cells from PBMCs. These receptors originate from a human donor in good health (CMV status not recorded). Some clones in this sample may be carry-over from other donors' samples.

This chain links TRBV4-3 with TRBJ1-5, with 8 bases matching TRBD1. Germline lookup yields CDR1 LGHNA and CDR2 YSLEER. The V gene end was trimmed by 0 bases and the J gene end by 6 bases; junction bases not matched to a gene: 10. This CDR3 comprises 17 residues. The CDR3 region is CASSQDPEQGGVQPQHF. For the CDR3, the DNA is TGCGCCAGCAGCCAAGATCCCGAACAGGGGGGCGTTCAGCCCCAGCATTTT.

The gene calls are TRBV19 and TRBJ1-5; the D gene is possibly TRBD1 (6 bases). The V gene's germline CDR1 is LNHDA and CDR2 SQIVND (reference sequence). CDR3 length equals 15 residues. V lost 6 bases and J lost 0, with 12 bases in between. Here the CDR3 reads CASRNRVRSNQPQHF. The CDR3, as DNA: TGTGCCAGTAGGAACAGGGTTCGTAGCAATCAGCCCCAGCATTTT.